Described below is a single T cell receptor beta chain sequence and its context. This clonotype was observed a handful of times. There is no known antigen for this receptor. No much larger clonotype is one base removed from it; base qualities were not supplied. This sample is part of a study of early T cells in non-severe SARS-CoV-2 infection (dated by TCRdb to about 2021). General notes on the study: Because TCR sequencing relied on bulk RNA taken from unsorted whole blood, pairing of alpha and beta chains was not possible. The research as a whole found: VDJdb matching was skewed toward anti-spike CD8 responses and likely underestimated virus-specific expansions, missing private and CD4 specificities.

Receptor amplification or capture employed 5' RACE. The sample was run on a NextSeq 500. The TCR library protocol attached unique molecular identifiers to individual cDNA molecules to correct for sequencing error and PCR bias. Both TCR alpha and beta chains were sequenced, and tight co-correlation was observed between alpha and beta sequence abundances in each sample. Under the source paper's analysis protocol: V gene, J gene and CDR3 annotation of TCR sequences was performed with Decombinator V4. Expanded TCRs were defined as changing significantly between any two time points under a Poisson model with p below 0.0001. TCR abundances were normalised to the total number of TCRs sequenced per sample and expressed as counts per million. TRAV1-2 paired with TRAJ12, TRAJ20 or TRAJ33 defined MAIT TCRs, while TRAV10 paired with TRAJ18 defined iNKT TCRs. VDJdb, accessed 1 November 2021, was searched for CMV, EBV and SARS-CoV-2 annotated TCRs, excluding TCRs annotated for multiple antigens. Clones were called with MiXCR by TCRdb after fastp trimmed the public reads at Q25, and only in-frame beta chains were retained. When rows share a CDR3 protein, they turn into one entry using the most common DNA and genes. Here the V and J calls rest on TCRdb's processing, not on the authors' analysis. This sample comprises 100,000 to 140,000 distinct CDR3 sequences, approximately 10% of them detected only once. The ten largest clonotypes hold roughly 7.5% of the sample.

From the cysteine up to the phenylalanine, the CDR3 has a length of 17 residues. Here the CDR3 DNA is all that survives: 51 bases in frame from base 1. The germline V and J ends show losses of 5 bases and 3 bases respectively, and no gene match explains 12 bases of the junction. For CDR1 and CDR2, the germline V gene (reference sequence) lists LNHDA and SQIVND. A case-control design nested within a healthcare worker cohort in London, UK, was used, with weekly nasopharyngeal swab PCR tests and blood sampling performed. Healthcare workers were recruited during the week of the UK lockdown, between 23 and 31 March 2020, and followed weekly for up to 16 weeks.

This TCR came from an adult who was a healthcare worker with PCR-confirmed SARS-CoV-2 infection or an uninfected control (not recorded which). The sequence links TRBV19 to TRBJ2-4; 8 bases in between match TRBD2. The material sequenced was whole blood. The CDR3 reads as follows: CASSLDGGGYGKNIQYF. The nucleotides read TGTGCCAGTAGTCTGGACGGGGGGGGTTATGGCAAAAACATTCAGTACTTC.